The 23 T cell receptor beta chains in this list originate from one sample, sequenced in a study of PD-1 blockade in mismatch repair-deficient tumors. Assay used: immunoSEQ multiplex PCR; TCRdb lists only in-frame clones, some missing. The repertoire holds some 10,000 clones, with over 80% as singletons. The antigens of these receptors remain unknown. Documented time point: approximately eleven-day in vitro stimulation with candidate neoantigen peptide 7. Source: cells cultured in vitro, taken from a patient treated with pembrolizumab. These receptors all stem from an adult with mismatch repair-deficient cancer.

The chain uses TRBV28 and TRBJ2-3; 7 nucleotides align to TRBD2. The V gene end was trimmed by 3 bases and the J gene end by 7 bases; junction bases not matched to a gene: 7. The CDR3 length is 14 residues. Germline loops: CDR1 MDHEN, CDR2 SYDVKM. CDR3 residues: CASSFRGRAYTQYF. In nucleotides, the CDR3 is TGTGCCAGCAGTTTTCGGGGGAGGGCATATACGCAGTATTTT.

V usage is TRBV4-1 and J usage is TRBJ2-1, with 12 positions matching TRBD2. This CDR3 contains 15 residues. Germline V lookup: CDR1 MGHRA, CDR2 YSYEKL. V shed 5 bases, J shed 6 bases, and the junction held 5 bases outside the gene matches. CDR3 nucleotides: TGCGCCAGCAGCGGGCTAGCGGGAGGGGGCAATGAGCAGTTCTTC. Translation gives CASSGLAGGGNEQFF.

The chain recombines TRBV29-1 with TRBJ1-2, with TRBD1 identical over 9 bases. The germline V gene has CDR1 SQVTM and CDR2 ANQGSEA. Trimming took 5 bases from V and 7 from J; bases not matched to a gene: 5. CDR3 length equals 12 residues. CDR3 bases: TGCAGCGTTCACAGGGGGCGCGGTGGCTACACCTTC. It specifies CSVHRGRGGYTF.

CDR3 nucleotide sequence: TGTGCCAGCAGCTCCTACGCGGGCAATCAGCCCCAGCATTTT. This translates into CASSSYAGNQPQHF. The chain employs TRBV7-2 and TRBJ1-5, with D unclear. Germline lookup yields CDR1 SGHTA and CDR2 FQGNSA. The CDR3 spans 14 residues. Trimming took off 4 bases at V and 2 bases at J, with 9 bases between the two ends.

The CDR3 sequence: CSVGRENTEAFF. CDR3 nucleotide sequence: TGCAGCGTTGGACGGGAAAACACTGAAGCTTTCTTT. The V call is TRBV29-1, the J call TRBJ1-1; D gene uncertain. This CDR3 is 12 amino acids long. Trimming cost V 4 bases and J 2 bases, with 8 bases left between them. From germline, CDR1 is SQVTM and CDR2 ANQGSEA.

Within the sample, this clone is large. The rearrangement links TRBV14 to TRBJ2-1, with TRBD2 matching over 8 bases. The CDR3 is made up of 12 amino acids. V lost 1 base and J lost 15; bases outside the gene matches: 5. Germline CDR1 is SGHDN and CDR2 is FVKESK. The CDR3 protein is CASSQAGLGLFF. The CDR3 nucleotides read TGTGCCAGCAGCCAAGCGGGACTAGGTCTGTTCTTC.

This chain links TRBV28 with TRBJ2-1; perhaps TRBD1 as D (5 bases). CDR1 MDHEN and CDR2 SYDVKM come from the germline V gene. V lost 3 bases to trimming and J lost 6 bases, with 6 bases between them. This CDR3 has 12 residues. The chain's CDR3 is CASSFQGNEQFF. The DNA for the CDR3 is TGTGCCAGCAGTTTCCAGGGCAATGAGCAGTTCTTC.

The CDR3 loop is CASSRGQQRDEQYF. CDR3 nucleotides: TGCGCCAGCAGCCGGGGACAGCAGAGGGACGAGCAGTACTTC. The chain is built from TRBV5-1 and TRBJ2-7; the match to TRBD1 covers 7 bases. Germline trimming cut 4 bases from V and 5 bases from J; bases unmatched to any gene: 9. Germline V CDR1 and CDR2: SGHRS, YFSETQ. CDR3 length: 14 amino acids.

This chain connects TRBV30 to TRBJ1-3, with D unclear. Germline-derived CDR1 and CDR2 are GTSNPN and SVGIG (reference sequence). Trimming cost V 5 bases and J 1 base, with 9 bases left between them. The CDR3 contains 13 residues. The CDR3 sequence: CAWSGWSGNTIYF. DNA of the CDR3: TGTGCCTGGTCCGGGTGGTCTGGAAACACCATATATTTT.

The chain uses TRBV6-1 and TRBJ2-7; D unresolved. V gave up 7 bases and J gave up 5 bases, with 6 bases separating them. The CDR3 runs 10 residues. Germline values: CDR1 MNHNS, CDR2 SASEGT. The CDR3 reads CASNVHEQYF. CDR3 DNA sequence: TGTGCCAGCAACGTGCACGAGCAGTACTTC.

This chain joins TRBV7-6 and TRBJ2-5, with 8 bases fitting TRBD1. The CDR3 is 14 residues long. The V segment lost 5 bases and the J segment 5 bases; nucleotides outside the gene matches: 7. CDR1 SGHVS and CDR2 FNYEAQ come from the germline V gene. CDR3 region: CASSLGTGLETQYF. CDR3 DNA sequence: TGTGCCAGCAGCCTTGGGACAGGCCTGGAGACCCAGTACTTC.

V is TRBV5-1 and J is TRBJ1-1; possibly TRBD1 for D (5 bases). The germline V gene encodes CDR1 SGHRS and CDR2 YFSETQ. The CDR3 contains 14 residues. Trimming shortened V by 6 bases and J by 4 bases, and 16 bases separated the two germline ends. CDR3: CASIPMEGSTEAFF. The CDR3 nucleotides are TGCGCCAGCATTCCGATGGAGGGGAGCACTGAAGCTTTCTTT.

The chain has TRBV2 and TRBJ1-6; TRBD1 matches at 7 bases. Germline V lookup: CDR1 SNHLY, CDR2 FYNNEI. V was clipped by 3 bases and J by 11 bases; unmatched bases: 7. CDR3 size: 14 residues. The CDR3 sequence is CASSDDRVGPPLHF. The DNA of the CDR3 is TGTGCCAGCAGTGACGACAGGGTTGGGCCACCCCTCCACTTT. The whole variable domain, filled in from reference TRBV2 and TRBJ1-6, reads EPEVTQTPSHQVTQMGQEVILRCVPISNHLYFYWYRQILGQKVEFLVSFYNNEISEKSEIFDDQFSVERPDGSNFTLKIRSTKLEDSAMYFCASSDDRVGPPLHFGNGTRLTVT.

In its sample, this clone ranks as large. This chain joins TRBV28 and TRBJ2-2, with D possibly TRBD1 on 5 matching bases. CDR3 size: 13 residues. Germline V gene lookup returns CDR1 MDHEN and CDR2 SYDVKM. The ends were cut back, 6 bases at V and 4 bases at J, with 9 bases in the middle. The CDR3 loop is CASSKTVTGELFF. The CDR3 region has the DNA TGTGCCAGCAGCAAGACAGTCACCGGGGAGCTGTTTTTT.

The rearrangement uses TRBV6-5 and TRBJ2-5, with TRBD1 matching 10 bases. This CDR3 comprises 16 residues. Germline CDR1 is MNHEY and CDR2 is SVGAGI. Unmatched junction bases numbered 10, after V lost 4 bases and J lost 5 bases. The CDR3 reads CASSFSGTGVLETQYF. In nucleotides, the CDR3 is TGTGCCAGCAGTTTCTCCGGGACAGGGGTGCTGGAGACCCAGTACTTC.

The gene calls are TRBV28 and TRBJ2-3, with D perhaps being TRBD1 or TRBD2 (5 bases each). The V end was cut by 3 bases, the J end by 1 base, with 11 bases between. The germline V gene encodes CDR1 MDHEN and CDR2 SYDVKM. There are 15 residues in the CDR3. CDR3 amino acids: CASSFGGEGTDTQYF. In nucleotides, the CDR3 is TGTGCCAGCAGTTTTGGGGGAGAGGGCACAGATACGCAGTATTTT. The whole variable domain, filled in from reference TRBV28 and TRBJ2-3, reads DVKVTQSSRYLVKRTGEKVFLECVQDMDHENMFWYRQDPGLGLRLIYFSYDVKMKEKGDIPEGYSVSREKKERFSLILESASTNQTSMYLCASSFGGEGTDTQYFGPGTRLTVL.

V is TRBV19 and J is TRBJ2-7, with a weak D call TRBD1 (6 bases). The CDR3 length is 13 residues. The V and J ends lost 4 bases and 6 bases respectively, with 13 bases between them. Germline CDR1 reads LNHDA; CDR2 reads SQIVND (reference sequence). The CDR3: CASSTQGNGEQYF. The CDR3 nucleotides read TGTGCCAGTAGTACCCAGGGGAACGGCGAGCAGTACTTC. Full variable domain (remainder filled in from reference TRBV19 and TRBJ2-7): DGGITQSPKYLFRKEGQNVTLSCEQNLNHDAMYWYRQDPGQGLRLIYYSQIVNDFQKGDIAEGYSVSREKKESFPLTVTSAQKNPTAFYLCASSTQGNGEQYFGPGTRLTVT.

The genes are TRBV4-2 and TRBJ2-3; 7 bases agree with TRBD1. The CDR3 has 16 residues. Germline V gene lookup returns CDR1 LGHNA and CDR2 YNFKEQ. The V and J ends lost 1 base and 3 bases, in that order; junction bases with no gene match: 7. CDR3 sequence: CASSQVGDSVTDTQYF. CDR3 in DNA: TGTGCCAGCAGCCAAGTGGGGGACAGCGTGACAGATACGCAGTATTTT.

This rearrangement joins TRBV13 to TRBJ2-1; D unresolved. The germline CDR1 and CDR2 sequences are PRHDT and FYEKMQ (reference sequence). Trimming stripped 4 bases from V and 2 bases from J, with 6 bases between. The CDR3 contains 13 residues. DNA of the CDR3: TGTGCCAGCAGCTCTGTCCCCTACAATGAGCAGTTCTTC. Protein sequence: CASSSVPYNEQFF. Full variable domain (outside the CDR3, taken from reference TRBV13 and TRBJ2-1): AAGVIQSPRHLIKEKRETATLKCYPIPRHDTVYWYQQGPGQDPQFLISFYEKMQSDKGSIPDRFSAQQFSDYHSELNMSSLELGDSALYFCASSSVPYNEQFFGPGTRLTVL.

The chain uses TRBV11-1 and TRBJ2-1; 11 positions match TRBD2. Germline loops: CDR1 SGHAT, CDR2 FQDESV (reference sequence). The V gene end was trimmed by 5 bases and the J gene end by 2 bases; junction bases not matched to a gene: 5. The CDR3 spans 16 residues. The CDR3 sequence: CASSPGTSGTYNEQFF. The DNA for the CDR3 is TGTGCCAGCAGCCCCGGGACTAGCGGAACCTACAATGAGCAGTTCTTC.

This chain joins TRBV6-1 and TRBJ2-2; 7 bases line up with TRBD1. The CDR3 is made up of 14 amino acids. V shed 3 bases, J shed 3 bases, and the junction held 1 base outside the gene matches. Germline V CDR1 and CDR2: MNHNS, SASEGT. The CDR3 bases are TGTGCCAGCAGTGAGGGACAGCACACCGGGGAGCTGTTTTTT. It encodes CASSEGQHTGELFF.

The rearrangement joins TRBV28 to TRBJ2-3; 8 bases fit TRBD2. The J segment lost 5 bases and the V segment lost 6 bases, leaving 10 bases of the junction unmatched. The CDR3 runs to 15 residues. Germline CDR1 and CDR2: MDHEN and SYDVKM. The CDR3 DNA reads TGTGCCAGCAGCCGGATCCTCCTAGCGGGAGATACGCAGTATTTT. Protein product: CASSRILLAGDTQYF.

This clone was detected a few times. The rearrangement links TRBV25-1 to TRBJ2-2; a possible D gene is TRBD2 (6 bases). The CDR3 loop spans 12 amino acids. The ends were cut back, 9 bases at V and 8 bases at J, with 13 bases in the middle. CDR1 MGHDK and CDR2 SYGVNS come from the germline V gene. DNA for the CDR3: TGTGCCAGTCGGGAGTTTATTGGGGAGCTGTTTTTT. Translating gives CASREFIGELFF.